These 16 T cell receptor beta chains came from one sample sequenced in a study of T-cell memory formation after mild COVID-19. A single record per CDR3 protein comes from TCRdb applying MiXCR to the 5' RACE reads. The sample contains hundreds of thousands of distinct CDR3 sequences, around 13% of which appear only once. Sample: PBMCs or a T cell subset sorted from them (not recorded which). The receptors stem from a young man who had mild COVID-19 (a few samples of this study predate the infection). Cell type and time point are not known.

There are a few counts of this clonotype. The V and J genes are TRBV7-3 and TRBJ2-2; D is uncertain. The CDR3 is 14 amino acids. V was cut by 0 bases and J by 6 bases, with 8 bases left in between. Germline CDR1 SGHTA, CDR2 FQGTGA. CDR3 DNA: TGTGCCAGCAGCTTAACCCCCGCCTCCGGGGAGCTGTTTTTT. This gives the protein CASSLTPASGELFF.

The rearrangement joins TRBV4-1 to TRBJ2-1, with TRBD2 identical over 7 bases. Germline V lookup: CDR1 MGHRA, CDR2 YSYEKL. The ends lost 4 bases at V and 9 bases at J; junction bases unmatched: 9. There are 14 residues in the CDR3. CDR3 DNA sequence: TGCGCCAGCAGCCCAAGGGAGGGGAGGGGTGAGCAGTTCTTC. This codes for CASSPREGRGEQFF.

This clonotype has a handful of counts. The J gene is TRBJ1-1, the V gene TRBV2, with 10 bases that match TRBD1. The CDR3 extends over 13 amino acids. CDR1 SNHLY and CDR2 FYNNEI come from the germline V gene. V lost 8 bases and J lost 5; bases outside the gene matches: 5. The CDR3: CASGLGQGTEAFF. The CDR3 DNA sequence: TGTGCCAGCGGTCTGGGACAGGGGACTGAAGCTTTCTTT.

In this sample, this clonotype turned up a few times. This chain joins TRBV4-2 and TRBJ2-5; no clear D gene. Trimming stripped 4 bases from V and 2 bases from J, with 14 bases between. The CDR3 spans 15 residues. CDR1 LGHNA and CDR2 YNFKEQ come from the germline V gene. The CDR3 DNA is TGTGCCAGCAGCCCCCGTTGGGCACAACAAGAGACCCAGTACTTC. Translating gives CASSPRWAQQETQYF.

This clonotype was seen only a few times. The chain combines TRBV5-1 with TRBJ2-3; D remains ambiguous. Trimming shortened V by 3 bases and J by 3 bases, and 11 bases separated the two germline ends. The CDR3 totals 14 residues. The germline CDR1 and CDR2 sequences are SGHRS and YFSETQ. CDR3 nucleotides: TGCGCCAGCAGCTCTCGGGCAGGAACAGATACGCAGTATTTT. Its protein product is CASSSRAGTDTQYF.

This clonotype turned up a few times. The chain has TRBV7-3 and TRBJ1-1, with D hard to call. Germline values: CDR1 SGHTA, CDR2 FQGTGA. V was trimmed by 3 bases and J by 5 bases, leaving 13 bases between them. The CDR3 contains 14 residues. CDR3 residues: CASSFIGGVTEAFF. The CDR3 DNA reads TGTGCCAGCAGCTTCATCGGTGGGGTAACTGAAGCTTTCTTT.

This clonotype turned up a few times. J is TRBJ2-1 and V is TRBV7-9; D is ambiguous. The V gene's germline CDR1 is SEHNR and CDR2 FQNEAQ (reference sequence). The V gene lost 4 bases and the J gene lost 7 bases, with 11 bases spanning the gap. The CDR3 is 13 residues long. CDR3 DNA: TGTGCCAGCAGCTGGGCGCGCGGAAATGAGCAGTTCTTC. This translates into CASSWARGNEQFF.

This clonotype was recorded a few times. The J gene is TRBJ2-2, the V gene TRBV2; D may be TRBD2 (6 bases). In germline, CDR1 is SNHLY, CDR2 FYNNEI. The V end lost 7 bases, the J end lost 5 bases, and 17 bases lay between the germline ends. The CDR3 runs to 15 residues. Here the CDR3 DNA reads TGTGCCAGCATCCCGGGTCTTGGAGGGACCGGGGAGCTGTTTTTT. Encoded protein: CASIPGLGGTGELFF.

The chain has TRBV29-1 and TRBJ2-3, with D perhaps assigned TRBD1 or TRBD2 (5 bases each). In germline, CDR1 is SQVTM, CDR2 ANQGSEA. The CDR3 runs 13 residues. Trimming pared 4 bases from V and 6 bases from J, leaving 14 bases between. CDR3 amino acids: CSVAPPGRDTQYF. The CDR3 DNA is TGCAGCGTTGCCCCCCCGGGGCGGGATACGCAGTATTTT.

The gene calls are TRBV7-9 and TRBJ2-1, with 7 bases fitting TRBD2. CDR3 length: 15 residues. Trimming removed 3 bases from V and 8 bases from J; junction bases left unmatched: 10. Germline CDR1 is SEHNR and CDR2 is FQNEAQ (reference sequence). The CDR3 DNA reads TGTGCCAGCAGCTTTTCTAGCGGTGAGTGGGATGAGCAGTTCTTC. Translated, it gives CASSFSSGEWDEQFF.

The rearrangement links TRBV29-1 to TRBJ2-2; TRBD1 agrees at 9 bases. V shed 7 bases and J 7 bases; nucleotides not matched to a gene: 13. This CDR3 has 15 residues. Germline V CDR1 and CDR2: SQVTM, ANQGSEA. The CDR3 here is CSGTGGAGVVGELFF. CDR3 coding DNA: TGCAGCGGCACAGGGGGCGCGGGTGTAGTCGGGGAGCTGTTTTTT.

In this sample, this clonotype turned up a few times. The chain has TRBV5-1 and TRBJ1-1, with 8 bases lining up with TRBD1. This CDR3 has 14 amino acids. J lost 1 base, V lost 6 bases, and 5 bases had no gene match. The V gene's germline CDR1 is SGHRS and CDR2 YFSETQ. CDR3 residues: CASKTTGGNTEAFF. The CDR3 coding sequence is TGCGCCAGCAAGACTACAGGGGGGAACACTGAAGCTTTCTTT.

Only a few counts were recorded for this clonotype. The gene calls are TRBV12-3 or TRBV12-4 and TRBJ2-1; a possible D gene is TRBD1 (5 bases). CDR3 length equals 12 residues. Trimming took 6 bases from V and 8 from J, leaving 11 bases between them. The CDR3 loop is CASRADIHEQFF. The CDR3 DNA is TGTGCCAGCAGGGCGGACATCCATGAGCAGTTCTTC.

This chain joins TRBV11-2 and TRBJ2-3, with D maybe TRBD1 (5 bases). This CDR3 has 16 amino acids. Germline loops: CDR1 SGHAT, CDR2 FQNNGV. The V end was cut by 2 bases, the J end by 0 bases, with 12 bases between. For the CDR3, the DNA is TGTGCCAGCAGCTTATTAATGGGGCTAAGCACAGATACGCAGTATTTT. Translated, it gives CASSLLMGLSTDTQYF. Combining the CDR3 with reference TRBV11-2 and TRBJ2-3 gives the whole variable domain EAGVAQSPRYKIIEKRQSVAFWCNPISGHATLYWYQQILGQGPKLLIQFQNNGVVDDSQLPKDRFSAERLKGVDSTLKIQPAKLEDSAVYLCASSLLMGLSTDTQYFGPGTRLTVL.

This clonotype was seen many times. The chain has TRBV4-3 and TRBJ1-1, with 7 positions matching TRBD1. The CDR3 totals 15 residues. V gave up 1 base and J gave up 5 bases; unmatched junction bases: 7. Germline lookup yields CDR1 LGHNA and CDR2 YSLEER. CDR3 sequence: CASSQVKGAGTEAFF. The CDR3 DNA follows: TGCGCCAGCAGCCAAGTTAAGGGGGCGGGGACTGAAGCTTTCTTT.

The rearrangement joins TRBV5-1 to TRBJ2-3; D not certain. This CDR3 region has 13 residues. CDR1 and CDR2 (germline): SGHRS, YFSETQ. With 10 bases removed from V and 4 bases from J, the gap between germline ends came to 16 bases. The CDR3: CASSEHFADTQYF. The DNA for the CDR3 is TGCGCCTCCTCCGAGCACTTCGCAGATACGCAGTATTTT.